This T cell receptor (beta chain) came from a study of blood T cells in healthy people across ages. Germline-derived CDR1 and CDR2 are SGHRS and YFSETQ. Unmatched junction bases numbered 9, after V lost 5 bases and J lost 6 bases. The CDR3 covers 15 residues. Study-wide results and limits: The long-lived group displayed more naive CD4+ cells, plus higher diversity, than the aged donors did.

The second PCR ran about 6 to 11 cycles with a sample-barcoded 5' primer and J-beta primers. MiXCR was run by TCRdb on the 5' RACE reads, yielding one entry per CDR3 protein. This table has about 930,000 distinct CDR3 sequences, almost 30% appearing once. This clonotype came up many times. Its antigen is as yet unknown. These same data were also listed under a study on T cells of mothers and their children. That study adds: Each donor was one of three healthy Caucasian mothers or one of their six children. A second PCR was performed with the M1S primer. This primer added sample barcodes and 2-4 random nucleotides. Relative to unrelated pairs, biologically related mother-child dyads exhibited marginally greater, non-significant overlap.

The source is a woman aged 35 to 49 in good health. Sequenced: blood. This sequence joins TRBV5-1 and TRBJ2-7; 12 bases line up with TRBD1. This CDR3 is CASSQTGTGGLEQYF. The CDR3 region has the DNA TGCGCCAGCAGTCAAACCGGGACAGGGGGCCTCGAGCAGTACTTC.